This T cell receptor (beta chain) was profiled in a study of blood T cells in healthy people across ages. Germline V CDR1 and CDR2: LGHDT, YNNKEL (reference sequence). J was trimmed by 3 bases and V by 2 bases; bases with no gene match: 16. The CDR3 has 19 residues. PCR was performed a second time for about 7 to 11 cycles using a sample-barcoded 5' primer and a J-beta primer mix. TCRdb recomputed calls from the 5' RACE reads with MiXCR, one row per CDR3 protein. The sample yields fewer than 650,000 distinct CDR3 sequences, roughly a quarter seen once. A further study also used this sample, focusing on T cells of mothers and their children. That publication notes: Comparable shaping of TCR recombination output by thymic selection was observed in related and unrelated pairs.

Sequencing was carried out using blood. V gene TRBV3-1 combines with J gene TRBJ1-2; 9 positions match TRBD1. The clonotype was recovered from a boy aged 2 to 10 in good health. The CDR3 DNA follows: TGTGCCAGCAGCCAAATAGAGGGGACAGGGACCTTGTTGGACTATGGCTACACCTTC. It is translated as CASSQIEGTGTLLDYGYTF.